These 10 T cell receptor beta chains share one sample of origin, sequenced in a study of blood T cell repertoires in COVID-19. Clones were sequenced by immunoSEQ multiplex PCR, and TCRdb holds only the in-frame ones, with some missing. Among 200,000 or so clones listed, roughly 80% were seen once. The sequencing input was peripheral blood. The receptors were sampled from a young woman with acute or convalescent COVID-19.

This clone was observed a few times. The CDR3 sequence is CASSPDGGAGQPQHF. The CDR3 DNA reads as TGTGCCAGCAGCCCAGATGGGGGGGCGGGTCAGCCCCAGCATTTT. The chain uses TRBV7-2 and TRBJ1-5; tentative D call: TRBD1 (6 bases). Germline assignment: CDR1 SGHTA and CDR2 FQGNSA. CDR3 length equals 15 residues. V lost 5 bases and J 6 bases, leaving 17 bases between the germline ends.

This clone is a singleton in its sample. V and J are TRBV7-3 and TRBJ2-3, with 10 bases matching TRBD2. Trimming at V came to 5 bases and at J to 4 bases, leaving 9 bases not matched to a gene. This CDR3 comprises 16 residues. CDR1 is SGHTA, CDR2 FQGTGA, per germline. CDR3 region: CASSPRGAGGPDTQYF. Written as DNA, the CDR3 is TGTGCCAGCAGCCCTCGGGGAGCGGGGGGGCCAGATACGCAGTATTTT.

The CDR3 DNA sequence: TGCAGCGTTACCCACCGGGATGGGCAGTTCTTC. Its protein is CSVTHRDGQFF. This chain links TRBV29-1 with TRBJ2-1; D may be TRBD2 (5 bases). With 5 bases removed from V and 12 bases from J, the gap between germline ends came to 14 bases. This CDR3 comprises 11 residues. Per germline, CDR1 SQVTM and CDR2 ANQGSEA.

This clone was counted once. The CDR3 reads CASSEGPTSGNHEQFF. The CDR3 DNA follows: TGTGCCAGCAGCGAGGGTCCGACTAGCGGGAACCATGAGCAGTTCTTC. The chain couples TRBV2 to TRBJ2-1, with 11 bases fitting TRBD2. The CDR3 length is 16 residues. With V trimmed by 6 bases and J by 8 bases, 12 bases remained unmatched. Looked up from germline, CDR1 is SNHLY and CDR2 is FYNNEI.

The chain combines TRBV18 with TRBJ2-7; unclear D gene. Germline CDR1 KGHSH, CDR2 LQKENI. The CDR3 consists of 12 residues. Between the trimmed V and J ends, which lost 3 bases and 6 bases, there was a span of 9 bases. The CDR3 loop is CASSPFTGEQYF. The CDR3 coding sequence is TGTGCCAGCTCACCTTTTACGGGCGAGCAGTACTTC.

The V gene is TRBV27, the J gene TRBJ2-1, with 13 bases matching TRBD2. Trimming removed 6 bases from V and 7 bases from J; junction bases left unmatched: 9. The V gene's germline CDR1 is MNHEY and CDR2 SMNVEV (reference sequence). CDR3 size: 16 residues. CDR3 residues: CASSSVTSGRRNEQFF. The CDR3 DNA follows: TGTGCCAGCAGCTCCGTGACTAGCGGGAGGAGGAATGAGCAGTTCTTC.

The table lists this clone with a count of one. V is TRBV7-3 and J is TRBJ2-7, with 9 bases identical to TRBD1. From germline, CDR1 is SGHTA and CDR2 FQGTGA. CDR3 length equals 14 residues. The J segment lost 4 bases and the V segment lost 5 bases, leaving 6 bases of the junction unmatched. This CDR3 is CASSQGGQGYEQYF. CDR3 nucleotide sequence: TGTGCCAGCAGCCAAGGGGGACAGGGTTACGAGCAGTACTTC.

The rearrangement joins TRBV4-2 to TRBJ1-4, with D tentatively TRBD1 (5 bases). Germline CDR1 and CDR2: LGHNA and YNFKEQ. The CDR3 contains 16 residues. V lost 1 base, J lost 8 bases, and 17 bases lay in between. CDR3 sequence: CASSQGGGTKSEKLFF. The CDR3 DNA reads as TGTGCCAGCAGCCAAGGGGGCGGCACTAAATCCGAAAAACTGTTTTTT.

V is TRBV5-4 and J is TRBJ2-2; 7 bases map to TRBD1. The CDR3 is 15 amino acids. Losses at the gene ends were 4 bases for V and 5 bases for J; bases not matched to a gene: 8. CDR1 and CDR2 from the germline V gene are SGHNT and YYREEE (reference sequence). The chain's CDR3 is CASSPPQGLTGELFF. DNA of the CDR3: TGTGCCAGCAGCCCCCCACAGGGGTTGACCGGGGAGCTGTTTTTT. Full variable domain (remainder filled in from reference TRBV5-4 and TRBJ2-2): ETGVTQSPTHLIKTRGQQVTLRCSSQSGHNTVSWYQQALGQGPQFIFQYYREEENGRGNFPPRFSGLQFPNYSSELNVNALELDDSALYLCASSPPQGLTGELFFGEGSRLTVL.

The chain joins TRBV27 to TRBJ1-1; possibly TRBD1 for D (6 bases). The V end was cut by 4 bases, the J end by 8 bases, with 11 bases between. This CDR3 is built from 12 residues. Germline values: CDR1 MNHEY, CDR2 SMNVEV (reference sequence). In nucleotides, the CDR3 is TGTGCCAGCAGTTCTGACAGGTTAGAAGCTTTCTTT. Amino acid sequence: CASSSDRLEAFF.